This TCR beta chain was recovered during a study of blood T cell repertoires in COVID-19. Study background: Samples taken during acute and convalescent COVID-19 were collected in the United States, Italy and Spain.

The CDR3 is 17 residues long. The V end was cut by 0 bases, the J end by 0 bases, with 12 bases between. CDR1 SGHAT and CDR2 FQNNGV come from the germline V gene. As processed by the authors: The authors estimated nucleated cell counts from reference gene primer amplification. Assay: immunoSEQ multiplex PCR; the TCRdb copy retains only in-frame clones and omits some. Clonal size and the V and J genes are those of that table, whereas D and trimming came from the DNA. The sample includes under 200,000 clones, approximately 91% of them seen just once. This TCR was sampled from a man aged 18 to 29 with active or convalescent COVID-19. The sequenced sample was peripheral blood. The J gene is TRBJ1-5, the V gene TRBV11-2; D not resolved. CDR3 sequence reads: CASSLEFNRNSNQPQHF. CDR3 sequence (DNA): TGTGCCAGCAGCTTAGAGTTTAACAGAAATAGCAATCAGCCCCAGCATTTT. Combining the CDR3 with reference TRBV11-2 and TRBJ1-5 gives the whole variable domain EAGVAQSPRYKIIEKRQSVAFWCNPISGHATLYWYQQILGQGPKLLIQFQNNGVVDDSQLPKDRFSAERLKGVDSTLKIQPAKLEDSAVYLCASSLEFNRNSNQPQHFGDGTRLSIL.